The 23 T cell receptor beta chains below all came from one sample that was sequenced in a study of Ad26.COV2.S vaccination and SARS-CoV-2 variants. Data came from immunoSEQ multiplex PCR; TCRdb stores just in-frame clones and leaves some out. The sample consists of hundreds of thousands of clones, around 90% of them appearing once. Treatment of the sample: some 20 received Ad26.COV2.S at low or high dose, single or two shots; 5 received placebo; per-sample allocation not given. Sampling occurred on day 63 after the first vaccine or placebo injection. The sequences come from peripheral blood, collected in a trial of Ad26.COV2.S vaccine versus placebo. The receptors originated from a person between 18 and 65 years old who received the Ad26.COV2.S COVID-19 vaccine or a placebo.

The V and J genes are TRBV7-2 and TRBJ1-2, with 7 bases that match TRBD1. In germline, CDR1 is SGHTA, CDR2 FQGNSA. The ends lost 4 bases at V and 0 bases at J; junction bases unmatched: 11. This CDR3 has 17 residues. CDR3 in DNA: TGTGCCAGCAGCTCGAGGAGGGGACAGTTCCCTAACTATGGCTACACCTTC. This encodes CASSSRRGQFPNYGYTF.

This clone was seen once. The chain joins TRBV9 to TRBJ1-3; D not resolved. The V gene lost 0 bases and the J gene lost 2 bases, with 3 bases spanning the gap. CDR1 is SGDLS, CDR2 YYNGEE, per germline. The CDR3 spans 13 residues. The CDR3 DNA follows: TGTGCCAGCAGCGTAGGGACTGGAAACACCATATATTTT. Its translation is CASSVGTGNTIYF. The full variable domain, with the rest looked up from reference TRBV9 and TRBJ1-3, is DSGVTQTPKHLITATGQRVTLRCSPRSGDLSVYWYQQSLDQGLQFLIQYYNGEERAKGNILERFSAQQFPDLHSELNLSSLELGDSALYFCASSVGTGNTIYFGEGSWLTVV.

This chain links TRBV9 with TRBJ2-3; 7 nucleotides align to TRBD2. The germline CDR1 and CDR2 sequences are SGDLS and YYNGEE. Trimming cost V 2 bases and J 0 bases; bases outside gene matches: 21. The CDR3 has 21 residues. The CDR3 loop reads CASSVGGTIYPRSTSTDTQYF. The CDR3 nucleotides are TGTGCCAGCAGCGTGGGGGGGACTATTTACCCCCGATCGACTAGCACAGATACGCAGTATTTT.

This clone was detected only a few times. The chain has TRBV5-8 and TRBJ1-4; D remains ambiguous. Between the trimmed V and J ends, which lost 1 base and 7 bases, there was a span of 11 bases. Looked up from germline, CDR1 is SGHTS and CDR2 is YDEGEE. There are 14 residues in the CDR3. The CDR3 sequence is CASSLRGGGEKLFF. The CDR3 DNA sequence: TGTGCCAGCAGCTTGCGGGGAGGAGGTGAAAAACTGTTTTTT.

The CDR3 DNA follows: TGTGCCAGCAGTACCGGACCAAATGAAAAACTGTTTTTT. Its protein product is CASSTGPNEKLFF. J is TRBJ1-4 and V is TRBV6-2 or TRBV6-3; D gene ambiguous. Germline values: CDR1 MNHEY, CDR2 SVGEGT. CDR3 length: 13 amino acids. V lost 5 bases to trimming and J lost 5 bases, with 9 bases between them.

The V and J genes are TRBV4-1 and TRBJ1-2; D is unresolved. Germline CDR1 MGHRA, CDR2 YSYEKL. The CDR3 has 16 amino acids. The ends were cut back, 0 bases at V and 2 bases at J, with 13 bases in the middle. The CDR3 protein is CASSQDPGKSNYGYTF. CDR3 DNA: TGCGCCAGCAGCCAAGATCCCGGGAAGTCCAACTATGGCTACACCTTC.

Regarding this clone: This sample includes further DNA sequences coding for the same CDR3. The V and J genes are TRBV18 and TRBJ1-1; perhaps TRBD1 as D (5 bases). The CDR3 runs to 12 residues. CDR1 is KGHSH and CDR2 is LQKENI in the germline V gene. The V gene lost 2 bases and the J gene lost 5 bases, with 6 bases spanning the gap. The CDR3 nucleotides are TGTGCCAGCTCACCAGACAGAACTGAAGCTTTCTTT. It codes for CASSPDRTEAFF.

The rearrangement joins TRBV5-1 to TRBJ2-7; the D gene is possibly TRBD1 (5 bases). Trimming cost V 0 bases and J 4 bases, with 11 bases left between them. The CDR3 is 14 residues long. Germline V CDR1 and CDR2: SGHRS, YFSETQ. This chain's CDR3 is CASSLVSGIYEQYF. DNA of the CDR3: TGCGCCAGCAGCTTGGTATCAGGGATTTACGAGCAGTACTTC.

The CDR3 bases are TGTGCCAGCAGCAGTCTAGTATCCTACGAGCAGTACTTC. It encodes CASSSLVSYEQYF. The chain links TRBV14 to TRBJ2-7; D ambiguous. The CDR3 spans 13 residues. With 5 bases removed from V and 1 base from J, the gap between germline ends came to 9 bases. The germline gives CDR1 SGHDN, CDR2 FVKESK.

V is TRBV13 and J is TRBJ2-3; the D is unclear. The ends were cut back, 5 bases at V and 2 bases at J, with 2 bases in the middle. CDR1 is PRHDT and CDR2 is FYEKMQ in the germline V gene (reference sequence). The CDR3 has 11 residues. CDR3 protein: CASSITDTQYF. CDR3 nucleotides: TGTGCCAGCAGCATCACAGATACGCAGTATTTT.

This clone has a single count. This sequence joins TRBV19 and TRBJ2-7, with 9 positions matching TRBD1. V gave up 9 bases and J gave up 0 bases; unmatched junction bases: 3. This CDR3 spans 13 amino acids. Germline CDR1 LNHDA, CDR2 SQIVND (reference sequence). The CDR3 region is CASGTGYSYEQYF. The CDR3 DNA is TGTGCCAGCGGGACAGGGTACTCCTACGAGCAGTACTTC.

The table lists this clone with a count of one. The chain uses TRBV21-1 and TRBJ1-2; the table's TRBD1 call for D was not verified on the DNA. TRBV21-1 is tagged as a pseudogene. The CDR3 totals 14 residues. CDR3 amino acids: CASSKKGQHYGYTF. The CDR3 DNA reads TGTGCCAGCAGCAAAAAGGGACAGCACTATGGCTACACCTTC.

This sequence joins TRBV6-5 and TRBJ2-4, with 7 bases aligning to TRBD1. The CDR3 is 14 residues long. The trim removed 6 bases at V and 8 bases at J, leaving 10 bases unmatched. Germline lookup yields CDR1 MNHEY and CDR2 SVGAGI. The DNA for the CDR3 is TGTGCCAGCAGATCTTTGCAGGGGGTAGACATTCAGTACTTC. It encodes CASRSLQGVDIQYF.

The chain joins TRBV7-2 to TRBJ2-4; weak D call: TRBD2 (6 bases). Between the trimmed V and J ends, which lost 5 bases and 3 bases, there was a span of 14 bases. Germline assignment: CDR1 SGHTA and CDR2 FQGNSA. The CDR3 is made up of 15 amino acids. CDR3 coding DNA: TGTGCCAGCAGCCCTCGGCCGGGGGACAAAAACATTCAGTACTTC. This codes for CASSPRPGDKNIQYF.

The chain couples TRBV2 to TRBJ2-3; no clear D gene. V gave up 3 bases and J gave up 2 bases, with 3 bases separating them. Germline values: CDR1 SNHLY, CDR2 FYNNEI. This CDR3 is 12 amino acids long. For the CDR3, the DNA is TGTGCCAGCAGTGACCACACAGATACGCAGTATTTT. Protein product: CASSDHTDTQYF.

The chain links TRBV6-5 to TRBJ2-3; D remains unclear. V was shortened by 0 bases and J by 6 bases, with 10 bases between the two germline ends. Germline V gene lookup returns CDR1 MNHEY and CDR2 SVGAGI. The CDR3 extends over 14 amino acids. The CDR3 loop is CASSYSPRTDTQYF. CDR3 coding DNA: TGTGCCAGCAGTTACTCTCCACGAACGGATACGCAGTATTTT.

As regards this clone: Within the sample, other DNA sequences also encode this same CDR3. This sequence joins TRBV30 and TRBJ1-2; D is uncertain. V was cut by 3 bases and J by 1 base, with 3 bases left in between. The CDR3 contains 11 residues. Germline CDR1 GTSNPN, CDR2 SVGIG (reference sequence). The CDR3 region has the DNA TGTGCCTGGAGCCGTAACTATGGCTACACCTTC. Its protein is CAWSRNYGYTF.

The chain combines TRBV10-3 with TRBJ1-1; unclear D gene. The CDR3 covers 13 residues. CDR1 and CDR2 from the germline V gene are ENHRY and SYGVKD. V lost 4 bases, J lost 1 base, and 7 bases lay in between. The CDR3 sequence: CAISGTKNTEAFF. CDR3 sequence (DNA): TGTGCCATCAGTGGAACGAAGAACACTGAAGCTTTCTTT.

J is TRBJ1-2 and V is TRBV5-8, with 8 bases fitting TRBD1. CDR1 SGHTS and CDR2 YDEGEE come from the germline V gene. The CDR3 sequence is 14 residues long. V shed 2 bases, J shed 4 bases, and the junction held 4 bases outside the gene matches. The chain's CDR3 is CASSFAGGSYGYTF. The DNA of the CDR3 is TGTGCCAGCAGCTTTGCAGGGGGCTCCTATGGCTACACCTTC.

V and J are TRBV18 and TRBJ2-1, with D hard to call. V was cut by 2 bases and J by 7 bases, with 12 bases left in between. CDR3 length equals 14 residues. Germline V gene data show CDR1 as KGHSH and CDR2 as LQKENI. CDR3 in DNA: TGTGCCAGCTCACCAAGGGCTTCTAGTAATGAGCAGTTCTTC. Translating gives CASSPRASSNEQFF.

This rearrangement joins TRBV10-3 to TRBJ2-1, with a possible D match to TRBD2 (6 bases). Germline-derived CDR1 and CDR2 are ENHRY and SYGVKD. The CDR3 spans 13 residues. Trimming cost V 3 bases and J 6 bases, with 9 bases left between them. CDR3 sequence reads: CAISEAEGNEQFF. The DNA for the CDR3 is TGTGCCATCAGTGAAGCGGAGGGCAATGAGCAGTTCTTC.

The sample holds one count of this clone. This sequence joins TRBV25-1 and TRBJ1-3, with a tentative D call TRBD1 (5 bases). Deletions cut 5 bases from V and 4 bases from J, with 15 bases between. The CDR3 totals 15 residues. The germline V gene encodes CDR1 MGHDK and CDR2 SYGVNS. CDR3 residues: CASSYQGIRGNTIYF. CDR3 bases: TGTGCCAGCAGTTATCAGGGAATACGGGGAAACACCATATATTTT.

As DNA, the CDR3 is TGTGCCAGCAGCCAGCCGGGACTTAGCTCCTACAATGAGCAGTTCTTC. It codes for CASSQPGLSSYNEQFF. The V and J genes are TRBV3-1 (or the pseudogene TRBV3-2) and TRBJ2-1; possible D gene TRBD2, 6 bases. The germline CDR1 and CDR2 sequences are LGHDT and YNNKEL (reference sequence). Trimming pared 3 bases from V and 0 bases from J, leaving 12 bases between. The CDR3 contains 16 residues.